This T cell receptor (beta chain) was documented in a study of CD8 T cells in ankylosing spondylitis. Study-level findings and limits: Reported data indicate significant enrichment of disease-linked clones within matched ankylosing spondylitis synovial fluid. Ankylosing spondylitis blood appeared to carry a characteristic TCR beta motif of several highly homologous variants. Certain motif variants had earlier been reported in reactive arthritis synovial fluid and blood.

With molecular barcodes, quantitative 5'-RACE was used to make the TCR beta libraries. TCRdb re-called the 5' RACE reads through MiXCR, storing one row per CDR3 protein. The sample lists 200,000 or so distinct CDR3 sequences, 18% occurring once. This clonotype was counted at least ten times. Its antigen is as yet unknown. Germline V gives CDR1 SGHRS, CDR2 YFSETQ. The V gene end was trimmed by 0 bases and the J gene end by 6 bases; junction bases not matched to a gene: 3. The CDR3 totals 14 residues. Sequenced material: blood, either unsorted or a sorted T cell fraction (not recorded which). The chain combines TRBV5-1 with TRBJ2-3; 8 nucleotides align to TRBD2. This TCR was recovered from a male donor under 30 with ankylosing spondylitis or in good health (not recorded which). This chain's CDR3 is CASSLAASGDTQYF. DNA for the CDR3: TGCGCCAGCAGCTTGGCGGCTAGCGGGGATACGCAGTATTTT.